Listed here is a single T cell receptor beta chain. The source of the sample is a study of blood T cell repertoires in COVID-19. The CDR3 runs 16 residues. The V gene lost 4 bases and the J gene lost 7 bases, with 17 bases spanning the gap. The germline V gene has CDR1 MNHNS and CDR2 SASEGT. Profiling relied on immunoSEQ multiplex PCR, and the TCRdb table lists in-frame clones only, not all of them. The data contain 95,000 to 100,000 clones, more than 75% of them seen just once; the ten biggest clones take up approximately 10%. Sample: peripheral blood. The chain joins TRBV6-1 to TRBJ1-6, with D possibly being TRBD1 (6 bases). This clonotype was sampled from a woman between 25 and 40 years old with acute or convalescent COVID-19. CDR3 in DNA: TGTGCCAGCAGTGGGTATCCCGGGACAAGAAATTCACCCCTCCACTTT. Protein: CASSGYPGTRNSPLHF.